This entry lists 22 T cell receptor beta chains sequenced from one sample in a study of identical twins. TCRdb fed the 5' RACE reads into MiXCR, producing one record per CDR3 protein. The data show under 250,000 distinct CDR3 sequences, around 8% seen once. In addition, the sample was reused for a study of yellow fever vaccine responses in identical twins.

The specimen was memory (CD45RO+) T cells sorted from blood. These receptors came from a young woman in good health.

This clonotype appeared many times. The chain combines TRBV12-3 or TRBV12-4 with TRBJ1-5; D unclear. V dropped 6 bases and J dropped 4 bases, with 13 bases sitting between them. This CDR3 contains 14 residues. DNA for the CDR3: TGTGCCAGCAGCACTGTTGGCGGGAATCAGCCCCAGCATTTT. Protein: CASSTVGGNQPQHF.

The chain carries TRBV4-3 and TRBJ2-4; D remains ambiguous. V dropped 0 bases and J dropped 6 bases, with 9 bases sitting between them. Germline assignment: CDR1 LGHNA and CDR2 YSLEER. The CDR3 spans 14 residues. The CDR3 protein is CASSQDNWGNIQYF. The DNA for the CDR3 is TGCGCCAGCAGCCAAGATAACTGGGGAAACATTCAGTACTTC.

This clonotype was found many times. The chain combines TRBV5-1 with TRBJ1-4, with 12 bases that match TRBD1. Germline loops: CDR1 SGHRS, CDR2 YFSETQ. There are 18 residues in the CDR3. J gave up 6 bases and V 0 bases, and 9 bases lay outside the gene matches. CDR3 sequence reads: CASSLDRDRGRGDEKLFF. In nucleotides, the CDR3 is TGCGCCAGCAGCTTGGACCGGGACAGGGGGCGAGGAGATGAAAAACTGTTTTTT.

This chain connects TRBV12-3 or TRBV12-4 to TRBJ2-7; D assignment may be TRBD1 or TRBD2 (5 bases each). V lost 1 base and J lost 3, with 10 bases in between. This CDR3 is 14 amino acids long. The CDR3, as DNA: TGTGCCAGCAGTTTAGGGGGACCGTACTACGAGCAGTACTTC. Translation gives CASSLGGPYYEQYF.

In this sample, this clonotype turned up a few times. This chain joins TRBV28 and TRBJ2-1, with 7 bases lining up with TRBD1. From germline, CDR1 is MDHEN and CDR2 SYDVKM. Trimming removed 5 bases from V and 5 bases from J; junction bases left unmatched: 12. This CDR3 has 16 amino acids. The CDR3 bases are TGTGCCAGCAGTCTAACTCAGGGGGTATTCGACAATGAGCAGTTCTTC. Translated, it gives CASSLTQGVFDNEQFF.

The CDR3 region is CASSLWQGIRNEQFF. The CDR3 bases are TGTGCCAGCAGCTTATGGCAGGGGATTCGGAATGAGCAGTTCTTC. The J gene is TRBJ2-1, the V gene TRBV7-9; weak D call: TRBD1 (6 bases). The V gene's germline CDR1 is SEHNR and CDR2 FQNEAQ (reference sequence). Trimming shortened V by 2 bases and J by 7 bases, and 15 bases separated the two germline ends. CDR3 size: 15 residues.

The genes are TRBV12-5 and TRBJ2-5, with 7 nucleotides matching TRBD1. Unmatched junction bases numbered 10, after V lost 4 bases and J lost 5 bases. The CDR3 has 15 amino acids. Per the germline V gene, CDR1 is LGHNT and CDR2 is FRNRAP. CDR3 residues: CASGSGQVEGETQYF. DNA for the CDR3: TGTGCTAGTGGTTCCGGACAGGTTGAAGGGGAGACCCAGTACTTC.

Ten or more counts support this clonotype. The J gene is TRBJ2-5, the V gene TRBV2; 7 bases map to TRBD1. CDR1 is SNHLY, CDR2 FYNNEI, per germline. The J segment lost 1 base and the V segment lost 5 bases, leaving 1 base of the junction unmatched. The CDR3 runs to 13 residues. The CDR3: CASSRDSQETQYF. CDR3 in DNA: TGTGCCAGCAGTAGGGACAGCCAAGAGACCCAGTACTTC. Complete variable domain (other parts from reference TRBV2 and TRBJ2-5): EPEVTQTPSHQVTQMGQEVILRCVPISNHLYFYWYRQILGQKVEFLVSFYNNEISEKSEIFDDQFSVERPDGSNFTLKIRSTKLEDSAMYFCASSRDSQETQYFGPGTRLLVL.

This rearrangement joins TRBV7-8 to TRBJ1-5, with a tentative D call TRBD1 (6 bases). Germline V gives CDR1 SGHVS, CDR2 FQNEAQ. Trimming removed 2 bases at V and 0 bases at J, with 8 bases between. The CDR3 covers 15 residues. CDR3 sequence: CASSLYRDSNQPQHF. CDR3 in DNA: TGTGCCAGCAGCTTATACAGGGATAGCAATCAGCCCCAGCATTTT.

V and J are TRBV11-2 and TRBJ2-1; D is unresolved. The germline gives CDR1 SGHAT, CDR2 FQNNGV. The CDR3 totals 13 residues. The ends were cut back, 0 bases at V and 6 bases at J, with 6 bases in the middle. CDR3 sequence reads: CASSLEASNEQFF. Written as DNA, the CDR3 is TGTGCCAGCAGCTTAGAGGCTAGCAATGAGCAGTTCTTC. Combining the CDR3 with reference TRBV11-2 and TRBJ2-1 gives the whole variable domain EAGVAQSPRYKIIEKRQSVAFWCNPISGHATLYWYQQILGQGPKLLIQFQNNGVVDDSQLPKDRFSAERLKGVDSTLKIQPAKLEDSAVYLCASSLEASNEQFFGPGTRLTVL.

This clonotype was recorded at least ten times. The gene calls are TRBV3-1 and TRBJ2-2; 11 bases line up with TRBD2. Germline V gives CDR1 LGHDT, CDR2 YNNKEL (reference sequence). This CDR3 has 16 amino acids. Unmatched junction bases numbered 6, after V lost 4 bases and J lost 5 bases. The CDR3 loop is CASSRLAGRITGELFF. The DNA for the CDR3 is TGTGCCAGCAGCCGACTAGCGGGGCGGATAACCGGGGAGCTGTTTTTT.

This clonotype was seen many times. The chain uses TRBV12-3 or TRBV12-4 and TRBJ2-1, with 14 bases fitting TRBD2. V was clipped by 6 bases and J by 13 bases; unmatched bases: 5. This CDR3 has 13 residues. The DNA of the CDR3 is TGTGCCAGCAGGAAGACTAGCGGGGGGGCTCAGTTCTTC. It codes for CASRKTSGGAQFF.

The chain links TRBV2 to TRBJ2-1, with D maybe TRBD2 (5 bases). The germline gives CDR1 SNHLY, CDR2 FYNNEI. CDR3 size: 13 residues. V was trimmed by 8 bases and J by 3 bases, leaving 11 bases between them. This CDR3 reads CASGLEFYNEQFF. The CDR3 region has the DNA TGTGCCAGCGGACTGGAGTTCTACAATGAGCAGTTCTTC.

This chain connects TRBV6-5 to TRBJ2-7; 7 nucleotides match TRBD1. In germline, CDR1 is MNHEY, CDR2 SVGAGI. Trimming took 10 bases from V and 3 from J; bases not matched to a gene: 6. The CDR3 totals 12 residues. CDR3 coding DNA: TGTGCCACCCGACAGGGTATCTACGAGCAGTACTTC. Its translation is CATRQGIYEQYF.

This clonotype has more than one count but fewer than ten. This chain joins TRBV15 and TRBJ2-1, with 9 positions matching TRBD2. J lost 3 bases, V lost 5 bases, and 23 bases had no gene match. This CDR3 contains 21 residues. Germline V gene data show CDR1 as LNHNV and CDR2 as YYDKDF (reference sequence). Here the CDR3 reads CATSSEIYSGRVLGGYNEQFF. CDR3 in DNA: TGTGCCACCAGCTCAGAGATCTATAGCGGGAGAGTTCTTGGGGGCTACAATGAGCAGTTCTTC.

This clonotype was found many times. This chain joins TRBV29-1 and TRBJ2-3; no clear D gene. This CDR3 has 17 residues. Germline CDR1 is SQVTM and CDR2 is ANQGSEA. The germline V and J ends were trimmed by 0 bases and 2 bases, with 18 bases remaining between them. CDR3 sequence (DNA): TGCAGCGTTGAAGATCCTTACGGCGAATCTTCCACAGATACGCAGTATTTT. Its protein product is CSVEDPYGESSTDTQYF.

The table lists this clonotype with a few counts. The chain links TRBV7-8 to TRBJ1-4; possibly TRBD1 for D (6 bases). CDR1 and CDR2 (germline): SGHVS, FQNEAQ. The V end lost 5 bases, the J end lost 5 bases, and 15 bases lay between the germline ends. The CDR3 is made up of 15 amino acids. The CDR3 reads CASSITGRQNEKLFF. In DNA form, the CDR3 reads TGTGCCAGCAGCATAACAGGGAGACAGAATGAAAAACTGTTTTTT.

The chain combines TRBV6-2 or TRBV6-3 with TRBJ2-5; 7 nucleotides align to TRBD1. The germline V gene encodes CDR1 MNHEY and CDR2 SVGEGT. This CDR3 contains 15 residues. Losses at the gene ends were 6 bases for V and 8 bases for J; bases not matched to a gene: 15. In nucleotides, the CDR3 is TGTGCCAGCAGACCGAGGGGACAGAGAGGGGGAACCCAGTACTTC. The encoded protein is CASRPRGQRGGTQYF.

The chain links TRBV9 to TRBJ2-3, with 14 bases aligning to TRBD2. Trimming took 3 bases from V and 6 from J; bases not matched to a gene: 6. This CDR3 comprises 16 residues. The V gene's germline CDR1 is SGDLS and CDR2 YYNGEE. For the CDR3, the DNA is TGTGCCAGCAGCGACCGACTAGCGGGAGGGTGGGATACGCAGTATTTT. Translation gives CASSDRLAGGWDTQYF.

The rearrangement uses TRBV12-3 or TRBV12-4 and TRBJ2-2; 10 bases fit TRBD1. The junction had 6 bases not matched to a gene; V was cut back by 6 bases and J by 5 bases. The CDR3 has 15 amino acids. The CDR3 region is CASRPGTGETGELFF. CDR3 nucleotides: TGTGCCAGCAGGCCTGGGACAGGGGAAACCGGGGAGCTGTTTTTT.

There are a few counts of this clonotype. The gene calls are TRBV28 and TRBJ2-5; D perhaps matches TRBD1 (5 bases). The CDR3 is made up of 15 amino acids. Trimming took off 4 bases at V and 2 bases at J, with 14 bases between the two ends. The germline gives CDR1 MDHEN, CDR2 SYDVKM. The CDR3 nucleotides are TGTGCCAGCAGTTCTCCGCAGGGTCGTCAAGAGACCCAGTACTTC. Protein product: CASSSPQGRQETQYF. The complete variable domain, with remaining parts taken from reference TRBV28 and TRBJ2-5, reads DVKVTQSSRYLVKRTGEKVFLECVQDMDHENMFWYRQDPGLGLRLIYFSYDVKMKEKGDIPEGYSVSREKKERFSLILESASTNQTSMYLCASSSPQGRQETQYFGPGTRLLVL.

This clonotype was recorded at least ten times. The V and J genes are TRBV29-1 and TRBJ2-7; TRBD2 agrees at 7 bases. The J segment lost 1 base and the V segment lost 4 bases, leaving 7 bases of the junction unmatched. The CDR3 spans 14 residues. Germline V lookup: CDR1 SQVTM, CDR2 ANQGSEA. The CDR3 DNA reads TGCAGCGTTGGAGGCGGGGGTGGGTCCTACGAGCAGTACTTC. It yields the protein CSVGGGGGSYEQYF.